This TCR beta chain appears in the sequencing data of a study of response to subunit inactivated influenza vaccine. Notes on the study in general: The authors offered the suggestion that each seasonal influenza vaccination recruits few new T cells.

This clonotype was detected only a few times. Its specificity is not known. TCRdb re-called the RT-PCR reads with MiXCR, one entry per CDR3 protein. The sample lists more than 400,000 distinct CDR3 sequences, approximately 7.3% occurring once. Germline V CDR1 and CDR2: SGHDT, YYEEEE. CDR3 size: 17 residues. Trimming stripped 0 bases from V and 4 bases from J, with 16 bases between. The sequencing used PBMCs from blood, collected around 25 months after vaccination. The gene calls are TRBV5-6 and TRBJ1-4, with TRBD1 as a possible D gene (5 bases). The source of this sequence is a man aged 50-75 years who received an inactivated influenza vaccine. CDR3 residues: CASSLGPTRGLNEKLFF. The CDR3 nucleotides read TGTGCCAGCAGCTTGGGGCCGACGAGGGGCCTTAATGAAAAACTGTTTTTT. Using reference TRBV5-6 and TRBJ1-4 for the parts outside the CDR3, the full variable domain is DAGVTQSPTHLIKTRGQQVTLRCSPKSGHDTVSWYQQALGQGPQFIFQYYEEEERQRGNFPDRFSGHQFPNYSSELNVNALLLGDSALYLCASSLGPTRGLNEKLFFGSGTQLSVL.